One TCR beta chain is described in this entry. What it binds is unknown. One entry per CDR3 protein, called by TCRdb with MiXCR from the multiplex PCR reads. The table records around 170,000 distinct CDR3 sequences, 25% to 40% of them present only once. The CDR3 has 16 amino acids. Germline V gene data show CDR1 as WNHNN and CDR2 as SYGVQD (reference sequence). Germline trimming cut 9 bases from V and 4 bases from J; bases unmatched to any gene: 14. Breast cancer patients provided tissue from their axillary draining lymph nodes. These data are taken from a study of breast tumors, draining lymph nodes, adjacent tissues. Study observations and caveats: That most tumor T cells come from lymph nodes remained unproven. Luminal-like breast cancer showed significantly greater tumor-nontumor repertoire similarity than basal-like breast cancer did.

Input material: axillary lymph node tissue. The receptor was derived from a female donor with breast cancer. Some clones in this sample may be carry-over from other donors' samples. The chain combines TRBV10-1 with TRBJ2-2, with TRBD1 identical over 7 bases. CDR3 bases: TGCGCCAGGAGGTCTCGAGGGGGCCTGGCCACCGGGGAGCTGTTTTTT. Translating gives CARRSRGGLATGELFF.